The 3 T cell receptor beta chains given below trace back to one sample, sequenced in a study of cytomegalovirus exposure and HLA in healthy donors. The primer mix had 60 Vbeta and 13 Jbeta primers. Repertoires were generated with immunoSEQ multiplex PCR, while TCRdb's copy carries only in-frame clones and drops some. The sample has around 94,000 clones; around 69% are singletons. Specimen: PBMCs. The receptors shown here come from a woman in her sixties or seventies in good health and CMV-seropositive.

This clone was observed once. J is TRBJ2-1 and V is TRBV5-1; 9 positions match TRBD2. The V segment lost 4 bases and the J segment 3 bases; nucleotides outside the gene matches: 8. The CDR3 has 16 amino acids. The germline gives CDR1 SGHRS, CDR2 YFSETQ. CDR3 nucleotides: TGCGCCAGCAGCACAACCGGGACTAGCAACTACAATGAGCAGTTCTTC. Translated: CASSTTGTSNYNEQFF.

This clone has a handful of counts. The chain couples TRBV27 to TRBJ2-1, with D tentatively TRBD2 (6 bases). V was cut by 7 bases and J by 7 bases, with 26 bases left in between. CDR1 and CDR2 from the germline V gene are MNHEY and SMNVEV (reference sequence). This CDR3 spans 17 amino acids. The chain's CDR3 is CASKLGLYGSAGNEQFF. In nucleotides, the CDR3 is TGTGCCAGCAAGTTGGGATTGTACGGGAGCGCGGGTAATGAGCAGTTCTTC.

This chain connects TRBV27 to TRBJ1-4, with 8 bases that match TRBD1. The ends lost 5 bases at V and 4 bases at J; junction bases unmatched: 6. Germline V CDR1 and CDR2: MNHEY, SMNVEV (reference sequence). This CDR3 is built from 15 residues. The CDR3 protein is CASSHDRGVNEKLFF. The CDR3 nucleotides are TGTGCCAGCAGTCACGACAGGGGTGTTAATGAAAAACTGTTTTTT.